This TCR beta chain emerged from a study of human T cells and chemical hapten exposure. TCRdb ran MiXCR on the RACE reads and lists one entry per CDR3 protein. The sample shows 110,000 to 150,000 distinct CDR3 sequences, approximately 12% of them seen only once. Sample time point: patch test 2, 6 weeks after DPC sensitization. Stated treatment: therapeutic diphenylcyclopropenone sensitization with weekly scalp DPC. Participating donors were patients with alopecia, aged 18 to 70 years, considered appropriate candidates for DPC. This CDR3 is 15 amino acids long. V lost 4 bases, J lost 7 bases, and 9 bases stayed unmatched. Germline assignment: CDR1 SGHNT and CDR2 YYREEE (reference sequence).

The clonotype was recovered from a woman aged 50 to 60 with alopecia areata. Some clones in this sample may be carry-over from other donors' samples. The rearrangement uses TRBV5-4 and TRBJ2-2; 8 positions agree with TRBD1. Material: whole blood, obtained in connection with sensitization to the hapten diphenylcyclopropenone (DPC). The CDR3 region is CASSIIRGQGGELFF. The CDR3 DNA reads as TGTGCCAGCAGCATCATCAGGGGGCAAGGCGGGGAGCTGTTTTTT.